What follows are 10 T cell receptor beta chains derived from one specimen sequenced in a study of blood T cell repertoires in COVID-19. Data came from immunoSEQ multiplex PCR; TCRdb stores just in-frame clones and leaves some out. The data hold 100,000 to 150,000 clones, with around 81% observed a single time. Sequencing used peripheral blood. The source of these receptors is a man in his 60s with acute or convalescent COVID-19.

The chain links TRBV28 to TRBJ2-7; 11 nucleotides match TRBD1. Germline V gene data show CDR1 as MDHEN and CDR2 as SYDVKM. Unmatched junction bases numbered 11, after V lost 6 bases and J lost 13 bases. This CDR3 spans 13 amino acids. The CDR3 DNA is TGTGCCAGCAGGTGGGGACAGGGGGTAAATTATTACTTC. It specifies CASRWGQGVNYYF.

This clone was observed once. The chain links TRBV6-5 to TRBJ2-7; possible D gene TRBD2, 6 bases. The V end was cut by 0 bases, the J end by 1 base, with 10 bases between. Looked up from germline, CDR1 is MNHEY and CDR2 is SVGAGI. The CDR3 extends over 15 amino acids. Written as DNA, the CDR3 is TGTGCCAGCAGTTACTCGGGGGGTTGGTCCTACGAGCAGTACTTC. This gives the protein CASSYSGGWSYEQYF.

The CDR3 sequence is CATSRGKLATGEQFF. In DNA, the CDR3 is TGTGCCACCAGCAGAGGCAAATTAGCGACAGGTGAGCAGTTCTTC. The chain employs TRBV15 and TRBJ2-1; perhaps TRBD1 as D (6 bases). V lost 1 base to trimming and J lost 9 bases, with 16 bases between them. Germline V CDR1 and CDR2: LNHNV, YYDKDF (reference sequence). The length of the CDR3 is 15 residues.

This clone was detected only once. The genes are TRBV24-1 and TRBJ2-3, with D perhaps matching TRBD1 (6 bases). CDR1 is KGHDR, CDR2 SFDVKD, per germline. Trimming cost V 4 bases and J 0 bases, with 10 bases left between them. The CDR3 sequence is 15 residues long. The CDR3, as DNA: TGTGCCACCAGTGACGCAGGGGCGAGCACAGATACGCAGTATTTT. Protein product: CATSDAGASTDTQYF.

The chain links TRBV3-1 (or the pseudogene TRBV3-2) to TRBJ2-3; 9 nucleotides match TRBD2. V lost 4 bases, J lost 1 base, and 6 bases stayed unmatched. Germline V gene lookup returns CDR1 LGHDT and CDR2 YNNKEL (reference sequence). The CDR3 length is 16 residues. For the CDR3, the DNA is TGTGCCAGCAGCCTCGGACTAGCGACCGGCACAGATACGCAGTATTTT. Translation gives CASSLGLATGTDTQYF.

V usage is TRBV19 and J usage is TRBJ1-5; tentative D call: TRBD1 (5 bases). CDR1 is LNHDA, CDR2 SQIVND, per germline (reference sequence). Between the trimmed V and J ends, which lost 2 bases and 4 bases, there was a span of 9 bases. CDR3 length: 14 residues. CDR3 sequence (DNA): TGTGCCAGTAGTATAAGGCAGGGAAATCAGCCCCAGCATTTT. This encodes CASSIRQGNQPQHF.

Written as DNA, the CDR3 is TGCGCCAGCAGTTCCGGTTGGACAGGGCGTTCTTCCAACTACGAGCAGTACTTC. As protein: CASSSGWTGRSSNYEQYF. The chain couples TRBV5-1 to TRBJ2-7, with 8 bases matching TRBD1. This CDR3 has 18 residues. The V gene's germline CDR1 is SGHRS and CDR2 YFSETQ. V lost 5 bases and J lost 3; bases outside the gene matches: 19.

J is TRBJ1-2 and V is TRBV5-1; 7 positions agree with TRBD1. The CDR3 length is 15 residues. Germline-derived CDR1 and CDR2 are SGHRS and YFSETQ. V was pared by 4 bases and J by 8 bases, with 14 bases of the junction left unmatched. The CDR3 loop reads CASSLTQDRVRGYTF. CDR3 DNA sequence: TGCGCCAGCAGCCTGACCCAAGACAGGGTGCGCGGCTACACCTTC.

This clone turned up a few times. V gene TRBV4-1 combines with J gene TRBJ1-2; 7 bases line up with TRBD1. Germline assignment: CDR1 MGHRA and CDR2 YSYEKL. After removal of 5 bases from V and 4 bases from J, the junction contained 10 bases not matched to a gene. This CDR3 has 15 amino acids. The CDR3 spells CASSRGQEGTYGYTF. The CDR3 DNA is TGCGCCAGCAGCAGAGGACAGGAAGGTACCTATGGCTACACCTTC.

The rearrangement links TRBV9 to TRBJ2-2; D might be TRBD2 (6 bases). V shed 0 bases and J shed 5 bases, with 11 bases lying between them. This CDR3 spans 15 amino acids. Germline V lookup: CDR1 SGDLS, CDR2 YYNGEE. The CDR3 sequence: CASSVVAAGTGELFF. The CDR3 DNA is TGTGCCAGCAGCGTAGTAGCGGCAGGGACCGGGGAGCTGTTTTTT.